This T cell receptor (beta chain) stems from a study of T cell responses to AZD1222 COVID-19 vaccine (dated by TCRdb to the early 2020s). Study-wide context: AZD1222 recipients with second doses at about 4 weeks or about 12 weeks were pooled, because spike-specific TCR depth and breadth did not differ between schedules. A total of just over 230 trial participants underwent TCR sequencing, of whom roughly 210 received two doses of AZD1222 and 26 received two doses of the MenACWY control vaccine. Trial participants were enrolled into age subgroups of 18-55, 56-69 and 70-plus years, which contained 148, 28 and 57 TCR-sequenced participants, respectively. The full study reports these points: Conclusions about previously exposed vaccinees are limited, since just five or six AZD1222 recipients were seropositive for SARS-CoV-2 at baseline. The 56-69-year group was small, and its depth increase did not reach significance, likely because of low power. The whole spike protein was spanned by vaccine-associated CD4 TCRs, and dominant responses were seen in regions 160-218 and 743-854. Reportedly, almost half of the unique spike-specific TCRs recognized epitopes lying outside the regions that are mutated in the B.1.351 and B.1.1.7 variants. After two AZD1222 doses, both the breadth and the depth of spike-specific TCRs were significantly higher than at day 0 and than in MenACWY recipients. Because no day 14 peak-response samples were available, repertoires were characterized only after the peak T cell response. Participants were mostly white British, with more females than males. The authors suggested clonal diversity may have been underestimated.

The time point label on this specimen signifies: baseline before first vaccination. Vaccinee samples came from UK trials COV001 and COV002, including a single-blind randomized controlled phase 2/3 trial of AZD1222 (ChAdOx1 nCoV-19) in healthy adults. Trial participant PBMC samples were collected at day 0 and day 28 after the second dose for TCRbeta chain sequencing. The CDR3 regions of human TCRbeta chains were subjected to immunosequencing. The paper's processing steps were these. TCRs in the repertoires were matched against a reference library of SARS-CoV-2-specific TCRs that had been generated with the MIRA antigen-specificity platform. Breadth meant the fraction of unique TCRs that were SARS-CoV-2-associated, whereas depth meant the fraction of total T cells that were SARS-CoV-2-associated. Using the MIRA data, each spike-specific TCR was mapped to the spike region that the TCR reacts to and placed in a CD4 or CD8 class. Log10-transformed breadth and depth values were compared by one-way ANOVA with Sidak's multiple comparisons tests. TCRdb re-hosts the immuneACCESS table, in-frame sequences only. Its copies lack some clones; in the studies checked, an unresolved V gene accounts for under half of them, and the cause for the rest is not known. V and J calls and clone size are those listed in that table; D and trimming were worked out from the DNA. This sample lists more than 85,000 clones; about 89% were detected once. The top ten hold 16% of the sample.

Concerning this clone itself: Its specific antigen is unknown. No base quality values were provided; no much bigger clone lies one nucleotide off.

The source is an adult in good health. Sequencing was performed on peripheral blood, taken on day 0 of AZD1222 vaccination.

CDR3 loop: CASSARQDNSPLHF. The DNA is as follows: TGTGCCAGCAGCGCCCGACAGGATAATTCACCCCTCCACTTT. The chain uses TRBV3-1 (or the pseudogene TRBV3-2) and TRBJ1-6, with a weak D call of TRBD1 (6 bases match). V is pared back by 5 bases and J by 5 bases, with 10 bases lying between the germline termini. The CDR3 starts with the cysteine, ends with the phenylalanine, and has 14 residues. Kept here is only the CDR3 DNA, which spans 42 bases and is read in frame from base 1. As encoded in the germline V gene (reference sequence), CDR1 is LGHDT while CDR2 is YNNKEL.